This T cell receptor beta chain came from a study of cytomegalovirus exposure and HLA in healthy donors. Turning to the study itself: The approximately 110 validation repertoires used the same platform as the 500 to 700 first-cohort repertoires, a later analysis reported. The study, taken as a whole, reports: Reportedly, cytomegalovirus status was diagnosed with high sensitivity and specificity. In vitro work confirmed that a few CMV-associated chains recognize CMV antigens. The dataset shows that most TCR sequences were rare, while some public TCRs occurred in many donors.

Trimming cost V 5 bases and J 0 bases, with 13 bases left between them. Germline assignment: CDR1 SGHVS and CDR2 FNYEAQ. The CDR3 spans 16 residues. In the case of this clone: Its specificity is not known.

Method: immunoSEQ multiplex PCR; TCRdb's copy keeps in-frame clones and lacks some. The table shows about 150,000 clones, with approximately 86% occurring only once. This chain joins TRBV7-6 and TRBJ1-4; no reliable D call. Sequenced material: PBMCs. The clonotype originates from a human donor in good health. CDR3 sequence: CASSRGGAATNEKLFF. CDR3 nucleotides: TGTGCCAGCAGCCGAGGAGGTGCTGCAACTAATGAAAAACTGTTTTTT.